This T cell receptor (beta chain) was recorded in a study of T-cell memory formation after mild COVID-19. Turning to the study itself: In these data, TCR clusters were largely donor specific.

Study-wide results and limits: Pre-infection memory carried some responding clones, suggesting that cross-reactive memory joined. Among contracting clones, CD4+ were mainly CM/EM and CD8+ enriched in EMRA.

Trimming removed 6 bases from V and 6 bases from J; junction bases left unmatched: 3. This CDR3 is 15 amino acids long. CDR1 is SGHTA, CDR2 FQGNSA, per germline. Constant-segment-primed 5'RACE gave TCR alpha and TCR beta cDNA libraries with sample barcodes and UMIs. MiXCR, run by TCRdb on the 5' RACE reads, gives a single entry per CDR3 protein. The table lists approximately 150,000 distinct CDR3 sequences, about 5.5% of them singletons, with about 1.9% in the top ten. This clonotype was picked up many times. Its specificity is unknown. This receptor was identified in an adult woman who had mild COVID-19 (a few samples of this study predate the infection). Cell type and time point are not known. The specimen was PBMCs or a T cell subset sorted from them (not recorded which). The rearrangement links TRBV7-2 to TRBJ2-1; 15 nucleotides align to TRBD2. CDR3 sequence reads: CASRGLAGGPNEQFF. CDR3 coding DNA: TGTGCCAGCAGAGGACTAGCGGGAGGGCCCAATGAGCAGTTCTTC. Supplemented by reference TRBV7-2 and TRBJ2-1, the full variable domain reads GAGVSQSPSNKVTEKGKDVELRCDPISGHTALYWYRQSLGQGLEFLIYFQGNSAPDKSGLPSDRFSAERTGGSVSTLTIQRTQQEDSAVYLCASRGLAGGPNEQFFGPGTRLTVL.